One and the same sample provided the 19 T cell receptor beta chains below, sequenced in a study of blood T cells in healthy people across ages. A second PCR of roughly 7 to 11 cycles used a sample-barcoded 5' primer and a J-beta primer mix. MiXCR, run by TCRdb on the 5' RACE reads, gives a single entry per CDR3 protein. The sample shows approximately 800,000 distinct CDR3 sequences, about 62% of them seen only once. The material sequenced was blood. The receptors shown here come from a man aged 25-45 years in good health.

This clonotype was seen a few times. The chain links TRBV7-6 to TRBJ1-2; D remains unclear. Deletions cut 2 bases from V and 10 bases from J, with 11 bases between. CDR1 and CDR2 from the germline V gene are SGHVS and FNYEAQ. This CDR3 is built from 12 residues. The CDR3 coding sequence is TGTGCCAGCAGCTTAAGCCCAGACCCCTACACCTTC. Amino acid sequence: CASSLSPDPYTF.

The chain joins TRBV6-2 or TRBV6-3 to TRBJ2-1; D could derive from TRBD1 or TRBD2 (5 bases each). TRBJ2-7 explains the end of the DNA better; the J call may be wrong. The length of the CDR3 is 16 residues. Looked up from germline, CDR1 is MNHEY and CDR2 is SVGEGT. This CDR3 is CASSPNRDVIFYEQYF. The CDR3 DNA follows: TGTGCCAGCAGTCCAAACCGGGACGTTATCTTCTACGAGCAGTACTTC.

The V call is TRBV6-4, the J call TRBJ2-7; TRBD2 matches 7 bases. This CDR3 has 16 amino acids. With V trimmed by 1 base and J by 3 bases, 9 bases remained unmatched. CDR1 is MRHNA and CDR2 is SNTAGT in the germline V gene. CDR3 in DNA: TGTGCCAGCAGTGACTACGCTCGGACGGGGGGCTACGAGCAGTACTTC. It codes for CASSDYARTGGYEQYF.

J is TRBJ2-7 and V is TRBV29-1, with 9 bases lining up with TRBD1. V gave up 7 bases and J gave up 3 bases; unmatched junction bases: 10. The CDR3 runs 14 residues. CDR1 is SQVTM, CDR2 ANQGSEA, per germline. CDR3 sequence reads: CSAGLGTGIYEQYF. CDR3 bases: TGCAGCGCCGGACTCGGGACAGGGATCTACGAGCAGTACTTC.

V and J are TRBV12-3 or TRBV12-4 and TRBJ2-1, with unresolved D. Trimming stripped 6 bases from V and 15 bases from J, with 24 bases between. This CDR3 contains 14 residues. The CDR3 DNA sequence: TGTGCCAGCAGCGATCTCTCTGACGGTTTTTCTCCGTTCTTC. Its protein is CASSDLSDGFSPFF.

The chain uses TRBV29-1 and TRBJ1-1; D gene ambiguous. There are 11 residues in the CDR3. Germline-derived CDR1 and CDR2 are SQVTM and ANQGSEA. V was clipped by 6 bases and J by 1 base, with 6 bases between them. The CDR3 spells CSVAKNTEAFF. Written as DNA, the CDR3 is TGCAGCGTCGCAAAGAACACTGAAGCTTTCTTT.

This clonotype was seen a handful of times. This chain joins TRBV12-3 or TRBV12-4 and TRBJ1-2, with 10 bases lining up with TRBD1. Trimming took 5 bases from V and 7 from J; bases not matched to a gene: 13. The CDR3 spans 16 residues. The CDR3 nucleotides are TGTGCCAGCAGTGACCCCGGGACAGGGGTTCTTAGTGGCTACACCTTC. This sequence encodes CASSDPGTGVLSGYTF.

The chain recombines TRBV11-1 with TRBJ2-5; D is perhaps TRBD2 (6 bases). The V gene lost 0 bases and the J gene lost 3 bases, with 11 bases spanning the gap. CDR1 is SGHAT and CDR2 is FQDESV in the germline V gene (reference sequence). The length of the CDR3 is 15 residues. The CDR3 DNA is TGTGCCAGCAGCTTAGCCTCGTTAGCGGAAGAGACCCAGTACTTC. Translated: CASSLASLAEETQYF.

The rearrangement uses TRBV7-2 and TRBJ1-2, with D perhaps TRBD1 (5 bases). The CDR3 loop spans 14 amino acids. V lost 1 base and J lost 7, with 13 bases in between. The germline V gene encodes CDR1 SGHTA and CDR2 FQGNSA. CDR3 coding DNA: TGTGCCAGCAGCTTAGAGGCGGGGCGGGGTGGCTACACCTTC. It codes for CASSLEAGRGGYTF.

Worth noting for this clonotype: Given the absence of the conserved phenylalanine or tryptophan at the CDR3 end, a read error is likely. The rearrangement joins TRBV10-3 to TRBJ2-3, with TRBD2 identical over 11 bases. CDR1 is ENHRY, CDR2 SYGVKD, per germline. The CDR3 sequence is 16 residues long. V lost 0 bases and J lost 4; bases outside the gene matches: 3. This CDR3 reads CAISESTSGDADTQYV. In DNA form, the CDR3 reads TGTGCCATCAGTGAGTCGACTAGCGGGGACGCAGATACGCAGTATGTT.

The chain links TRBV7-2 to TRBJ1-4; D is possibly TRBD1 (6 bases). The CDR3 contains 15 residues. V lost 3 bases, J lost 8 bases, and 16 bases lay in between. Germline V lookup: CDR1 SGHTA, CDR2 FQGNSA. The CDR3 spells CASSFNPGGYEKLFF. CDR3 in DNA: TGTGCCAGCAGCTTTAATCCCGGGGGCTACGAAAAACTGTTTTTT.

This chain joins TRBV20-1 and TRBJ1-2; no reliable D call. There are 13 residues in the CDR3. Trimming removed 6 bases from V and 2 bases from J, with 13 bases in between. Germline assignment: CDR1 DFQATT and CDR2 SNEGSKA (reference sequence). CDR3 nucleotide sequence: TGCAGTGCCCGGGCCCCGGAGAACTATGGCTACACCTTC. Translating gives CSARAPENYGYTF.

This clonotype appeared a few times. The genes are TRBV7-9 and TRBJ2-5; D possibly uses TRBD1 or TRBD2 (5 bases each). The J call may be mistaken, given a closer DNA end match to TRBJ2-7. CDR3 length: 13 residues. Germline V gene lookup returns CDR1 SEHNR and CDR2 FQNEAQ (reference sequence). CDR3 region: CASNVGAGAEQYF. In DNA, the CDR3 is TGTGCCAGCAACGTCGGAGCCGGGGCCGAGCAGTACTTC.

A few counts support this clonotype. The chain recombines TRBV11-2 with TRBJ2-7; D is uncertain. Per germline, CDR1 SGHAT and CDR2 FQNNGV. There are 13 residues in the CDR3. V shed 5 bases and J shed 6 bases, with 14 bases lying between them. CDR3 DNA: TGTGCCAGCAGCGCCATGTGGGGTAGCGAGCAGTACTTC. This encodes CASSAMWGSEQYF.

The rearrangement links TRBV6-4 to TRBJ1-2; unclear D gene. V lost 0 bases, J lost 8 bases, and 13 bases lay in between. This CDR3 is built from 14 residues. CDR1 is MRHNA and CDR2 is SNTAGT in the germline V gene. The CDR3 spells CASSDSETGSGYTF. The CDR3 nucleotides are TGTGCCAGCAGTGACTCAGAAACGGGGAGCGGCTACACCTTC.

The chain joins TRBV6-5 to TRBJ2-1; the match to TRBD1 covers 10 bases. The CDR3 spans 14 residues. Trimming removed 2 bases from V and 7 bases from J; junction bases left unmatched: 2. Germline loops: CDR1 MNHEY, CDR2 SVGAGI. The CDR3 DNA reads TGTGCCAGCAGTTACGACAGGGGGCTGAATGAGCAGTTCTTC. This sequence encodes CASSYDRGLNEQFF.

The chain links TRBV28 to TRBJ2-5, with 9 bases identical to TRBD1. The CDR3 runs 15 residues. Trimming removed 0 bases from V and 7 bases from J; junction bases left unmatched: 6. CDR1 and CDR2 from the germline V gene are MDHEN and SYDVKM. CDR3 sequence: CASSLWTGGGGTQYF. DNA of the CDR3: TGTGCCAGCAGTTTATGGACAGGGGGAGGGGGGACCCAGTACTTC. Combining the CDR3 with reference TRBV28 and TRBJ2-5 gives the whole variable domain DVKVTQSSRYLVKRTGEKVFLECVQDMDHENMFWYRQDPGLGLRLIYFSYDVKMKEKGDIPEGYSVSREKKERFSLILESASTNQTSMYLCASSLWTGGGGTQYFGPGTRLLVL.

The rearrangement links TRBV6-5 to TRBJ1-2; TRBD1 is a possible D gene (5 bases). Trimming removed 5 bases from V and 4 bases from J, with 11 bases in between. From germline, CDR1 is MNHEY and CDR2 SVGAGI. This CDR3 comprises 13 residues. The CDR3: CASSRQRFYGYTF. The CDR3 bases are TGTGCCAGCAGTCGACAGCGGTTCTATGGCTACACCTTC.

V usage is TRBV28 and J usage is TRBJ2-7, with a weak D call TRBD1 (6 bases). This CDR3 contains 15 residues. The ends were cut back, 7 bases at V and 0 bases at J, with 16 bases in the middle. Germline V gene sequence: CDR1 MDHEN, CDR2 SYDVKM. CDR3 sequence reads: CASTLFGTSSYEQYF. The CDR3, as DNA: TGTGCCAGCACCCTTTTTGGGACATCCTCCTACGAGCAGTACTTC.